This T cell receptor (beta chain) derives from a study of response to subunit inactivated influenza vaccine. Comment on this clonotype: Antigen: not known.

Using its own MiXCR run on the RT-PCR reads, TCRdb lists one record per CDR3 protein. This table has 450,000 to 600,000 distinct CDR3 sequences, around 7.9% appearing once. Study-level points and caveats: T cells newly recruited by each seasonal influenza vaccination are few, the authors suggested.

Germline V lookup: CDR1 MDHEN, CDR2 SYDVKM. V was clipped by 2 bases and J by 5 bases; unmatched bases: 5. CDR3 length: 16 residues. The sequence derives from a man aged 50-75 years who received an inactivated influenza vaccine. The sample here was PBMCs from blood, taken roughly 24 months after vaccination. The chain recombines TRBV28 with TRBJ2-2, with TRBD2 identical over 10 bases. CDR3 nucleotide sequence: TGTGCCAGCAGTTTACCTAGCGGGAGTAAAACCGGGGAGCTGTTTTTT. The encoded protein is CASSLPSGSKTGELFF.